Listed here are 19 T cell receptor beta chains from one sample, sequenced in a study of CD8 T cells in ankylosing spondylitis. No antigen has been identified for these receptors. The study's findings and limits: Blood of patients with ankylosing spondylitis appeared to be characterized by a TCR beta motif of several highly homologous variants.

TCRdb re-called the 5' RACE reads with MiXCR, one entry per CDR3 protein. This table has fewer than 400,000 distinct CDR3 sequences, around 8% appearing once. The sample consisted of blood, either unsorted or a sorted T cell fraction (not recorded which). These receptors came from a male donor with ankylosing spondylitis.

This clonotype was seen repeatedly, ten times or more. The rearrangement uses TRBV24-1 and TRBJ2-2, with D hard to call. V lost 4 bases to trimming and J lost 4 bases, with 15 bases between them. The CDR3 loop spans 16 amino acids. CDR1 and CDR2 (germline): KGHDR, SFDVKD. The CDR3 is CATSEPISEGTGELFF. CDR3 DNA sequence: TGTGCCACCAGTGAACCAATAAGTGAAGGCACCGGGGAGCTGTTTTTT.

This clonotype was observed many times. The chain has TRBV7-6 and TRBJ1-5; D remains unclear. This CDR3 spans 14 amino acids. With 1 base removed from V and 6 bases from J, the gap between germline ends came to 10 bases. From germline, CDR1 is SGHVS and CDR2 FNYEAQ. The DNA for the CDR3 is TGTGCCAGCAGCTTAGGGACGGAGGCTCAGCCCCAGCATTTT. Its protein is CASSLGTEAQPQHF.

Many counts were recorded for this clonotype. V gene TRBV4-1 combines with J gene TRBJ1-1; no reliable D call. The CDR3 is 14 residues long. Trimming shortened V by 4 bases and J by 4 bases, and 13 bases separated the two germline ends. Germline V gene data show CDR1 as MGHRA and CDR2 as YSYEKL. Here the CDR3 DNA reads TGCGCCAGCAGCCTCGGATCAGGCTTCACTGAAGCTTTCTTT. Its protein is CASSLGSGFTEAFF.

This clonotype was detected many times. The chain joins TRBV20-1 to TRBJ1-1, with a possible D match to TRBD1 (6 bases). In germline, CDR1 is DFQATT, CDR2 SNEGSKA (reference sequence). The CDR3 has 14 residues. The V and J ends lost 3 bases and 0 bases respectively, with 11 bases between them. CDR3 sequence (DNA): TGCAGTGCTAGGACAGGAGTCATGAACACTGAAGCTTTCTTT. Translated, it gives CSARTGVMNTEAFF.

Many counts were recorded for this clonotype. The chain links TRBV4-2 to TRBJ1-2; TRBD1 agrees at 7 bases. Trimming removed 2 bases from V and 0 bases from J; junction bases left unmatched: 9. Germline CDR1 and CDR2: LGHNA and YNFKEQ. The CDR3 extends over 17 amino acids. CDR3 region: CASSQQWGQQTNYGYTF. The CDR3 nucleotides read TGTGCCAGCAGCCAACAATGGGGACAGCAAACTAACTATGGCTACACCTTC.

This clonotype was seen many times. V and J are TRBV15 and TRBJ2-1, with D tentatively TRBD2 (5 bases). There are 12 residues in the CDR3. The V end lost 0 bases, the J end lost 12 bases, and 9 bases lay between the germline ends. From germline, CDR1 is LNHNV and CDR2 YYDKDF (reference sequence). CDR3 bases: TGTGCCACCAGCAGAGATACGGGAACGCAGTTCTTC. Protein: CATSRDTGTQFF.

With regard to this clonotype: One end of the junction fails to match germline, which may point to a read error. The chain is built from TRBV7-7 and TRBJ2-6; 7 nucleotides align to TRBD1. CDR3 size: 20 residues. Germline assignment: CDR1 SSHAT and CDR2 FNYEAQ (reference sequence). CDR3 in DNA: TGTGCTAGCAGCCCGCTACCGACAGGGATCCCGCCTTCTGGGGCCAACGTCCTGACTTTC. Encoded protein: CASSPLPTGIPPSGANVLTF.

This chain uses TRBV19 with TRBJ1-5; D is perhaps TRBD1 (5 bases). The CDR3 covers 13 residues. From germline, CDR1 is LNHDA and CDR2 SQIVND (reference sequence). Trimming took off 7 bases at V and 6 bases at J, with 13 bases between the two ends. The CDR3 DNA is TGTGCCAGTAATCCAGGGCTCGGTCAGCCCCAGCATTTT. Its protein is CASNPGLGQPQHF.

The chain is built from TRBV20-1 and TRBJ2-3; D gene ambiguous. Trimming removed 3 bases from V and 4 bases from J, with 11 bases in between. The length of the CDR3 is 13 residues. The germline gives CDR1 DFQATT, CDR2 SNEGSKA (reference sequence). CDR3 amino acids: CSARIFRADTQYF. The CDR3 nucleotides are TGCAGTGCTAGGATCTTCCGGGCAGATACGCAGTATTTT.

This clonotype was counted a few times. The genes are TRBV28 and TRBJ2-1; D is uncertain. This CDR3 is 12 amino acids long. The germline V gene has CDR1 MDHEN and CDR2 SYDVKM. Trimming took off 3 bases at V and 10 bases at J, with 10 bases between the two ends. In nucleotides, the CDR3 is TGTGCCAGCAGTTTTAGGTCTAGGGAGCAGTTCTTC. Protein product: CASSFRSREQFF.

This clonotype showed up just a few times. The V gene is TRBV18, the J gene TRBJ2-7; possibly TRBD2 for D (5 bases). V was shortened by 3 bases and J by 2 bases, with 8 bases between the two germline ends. The CDR3 is 13 residues long. Germline-derived CDR1 and CDR2 are KGHSH and LQKENI. The CDR3 loop is CASSPGVAYEQYF. The CDR3 nucleotides are TGTGCCAGCTCACCCGGGGTGGCCTACGAGCAGTACTTC.

V and J are TRBV20-1 and TRBJ2-3; 8 nucleotides align to TRBD2. The CDR3 consists of 15 residues. CDR1 and CDR2 (germline): DFQATT, SNEGSKA (reference sequence). V trimming: 3 bases; J trimming: 2 bases; junction bases outside the gene matches: 7. The CDR3 loop reads CSASVSGAYTDTQYF. The CDR3, as DNA: TGCAGTGCTAGTGTTAGCGGGGCTTACACAGATACGCAGTATTTT.

This clonotype has a single count. This sequence joins TRBV11-2 and TRBJ2-5; 12 positions agree with TRBD2. V lost 3 bases to trimming and J lost 0 bases; unmatched junction nucleotides: 5. From germline, CDR1 is SGHAT and CDR2 FQNNGV. The CDR3 covers 17 residues. In DNA, the CDR3 is TGTGCCAGCAGCTTCCCCAGGACTAGCGGGGACCAAGAGACCCAGTACTTC. Amino acids: CASSFPRTSGDQETQYF. Complete variable domain (other parts from reference TRBV11-2 and TRBJ2-5): EAGVAQSPRYKIIEKRQSVAFWCNPISGHATLYWYQQILGQGPKLLIQFQNNGVVDDSQLPKDRFSAERLKGVDSTLKIQPAKLEDSAVYLCASSFPRTSGDQETQYFGPGTRLLVL.

A word on this clonotype: One end of the junction varies from germline; a read error may be responsible. The rearrangement links TRBV7-7 to TRBJ2-1, with D perhaps matching TRBD2 (6 bases). This CDR3 is 16 amino acids long. Germline CDR1 SSHAT, CDR2 FNYEAQ (reference sequence). The CDR3 region is CASSLDPSDSYNEQFF. The DNA for the CDR3 is TGTGCTAGCAGCTTAGATCCTAGCGACTCCTACAATGAGCAGTTCTTC. The whole variable domain, filled in from reference TRBV7-7 and TRBJ2-1, reads GAGVSQSPRYKVTKRGQDVTLRCDPISSHATLYWYQQALGQGPEFLTYFNYEAQPDKSGLPSDRFSAERPEGSISTLTIQRTEQRDSAMYRCASSLDPSDSYNEQFFGPGTRLTVL.

This clonotype was picked up a small number of times. The rearrangement links TRBV6-1 to TRBJ2-1; 11 bases are a match to TRBD2. This CDR3 is built from 15 residues. V shed 2 bases and J 6 bases; nucleotides not matched to a gene: 3. CDR1 MNHNS and CDR2 SASEGT come from the germline V gene. CDR3 residues: CASSERLAGPNEQFF. The CDR3 nucleotides are TGTGCCAGCAGTGAACGACTAGCGGGACCCAATGAGCAGTTCTTC.

This clonotype has a count of ten or more. The chain uses TRBV29-1 and TRBJ2-1; TRBD2 aligns across 8 bases. This CDR3 has 13 residues. J was trimmed by 5 bases and V by 5 bases; bases with no gene match: 5. CDR1 and CDR2 from the germline V gene are SQVTM and ANQGSEA. The CDR3 DNA reads as TGCAGCGTTCCGGGACTAGGGAACAATGAGCAGTTCTTC. This translates into CSVPGLGNNEQFF.

This clonotype was counted between two and nine times. This chain joins TRBV5-1 and TRBJ2-5, with TRBD1 matching 8 bases. This CDR3 has 18 amino acids. The V gene's germline CDR1 is SGHRS and CDR2 YFSETQ. J was trimmed by 5 bases and V by 0 bases; bases with no gene match: 15. The CDR3 bases are TGCGCCAGCAGCTTGGCCAAAGTCGCAGGGGGCGGTCTGGAGACCCAGTACTTC. This codes for CASSLAKVAGGGLETQYF.

The CDR3 DNA reads TGTGCCATCAGTGTCGGGGGTCCAGATACGCAGTATTTT. Protein sequence: CAISVGGPDTQYF. The chain couples TRBV10-3 to TRBJ2-3, with D perhaps matching TRBD2 (6 bases). Between the trimmed V and J ends, which lost 4 bases and 4 bases, there was a span of 9 bases. Germline CDR1 is ENHRY and CDR2 is SYGVKD. The CDR3 is 13 residues long.

The sample holds a few counts of this clonotype. The chain joins TRBV7-2 to TRBJ1-2; 7 nucleotides agree with TRBD1. Germline V lookup: CDR1 SGHTA, CDR2 FQGNSA. J lost 1 base, V lost 2 bases, and 4 bases had no gene match. This CDR3 contains 15 residues. The CDR3 DNA reads as TGTGCCAGCAGCTTACCTACAGGGGATAACTATGGCTACACCTTC. Encoded protein: CASSLPTGDNYGYTF.